This entry lists 3 T cell receptor beta chains sequenced from one sample in a study of T cells in tuberculosis (dated by TCRdb to the late 2010s). After being thawed and rested overnight, PBMC were stained with GMM-loaded CD1B tetramer, a Live/Dead dye and anti-CD3, and were then sorted on a FACS Aria II. CD1B tetramers were loaded with C32 glucose monomycolate purified from Rhodococcus equi. The library was built by means of the immunoSEQ multiplex PCR assay. The table was pulled from immuneACCESS by TCRdb, which kept in-frame rearrangements only. Such tables lose some clones; where checked, under half of the loss comes from unresolved V genes, and the rest has no known cause. Present in this sample are tens of thousands of clones, 65% to 90% of which were seen just once. The ten largest clones capture 9.5% to 15% of the sample. The sequencing input was CD1b-GMM tetramer-negative cells sorted from PBMCs. The cell subset or site label, as the study defines it: T cells not binding CD1B-GMM tetramer, sorted from same donor. The receptors were sampled from an adult woman with latent tuberculosis.

The chain employs TRBV28 and TRBJ2-7, with no clear D. Trimming left V 8 bases short and J 2 bases short, with 13 bases between. Germline V CDR1 and CDR2: MDHEN, SYDVKM. This CDR3 comprises 13 residues. CDR3 loop: CASGIDNTYEQYF. The CDR3, as DNA: TGTGCCAGCGGTATCGACAACACCTACGAGCAGTACTTC.

The V call is TRBV1, the J call TRBJ2-2; TRBD2, the D gene given by the table, was not confirmed from the DNA. TRBV1 is designated a pseudogene. This CDR3 is 14 amino acids long. This chain's CDR3 is CTSLRRSNTGELFF. The CDR3 coding sequence is TGCACCAGCCTAAGGCGGTCGAACACCGGGGAGCTGTTTTTT.

This clone was seen a handful of times. This chain connects TRBV9 to TRBJ2-2, with D unresolved. V dropped 0 bases and J dropped 7 bases, with 10 bases sitting between them. CDR3 size: 14 residues. Looked up from germline, CDR1 is SGDLS and CDR2 is YYNGEE. CDR3 sequence: CASSVDRVNGELFF. The CDR3 nucleotides read TGTGCCAGCAGCGTAGATCGAGTCAACGGGGAGCTGTTTTTT.